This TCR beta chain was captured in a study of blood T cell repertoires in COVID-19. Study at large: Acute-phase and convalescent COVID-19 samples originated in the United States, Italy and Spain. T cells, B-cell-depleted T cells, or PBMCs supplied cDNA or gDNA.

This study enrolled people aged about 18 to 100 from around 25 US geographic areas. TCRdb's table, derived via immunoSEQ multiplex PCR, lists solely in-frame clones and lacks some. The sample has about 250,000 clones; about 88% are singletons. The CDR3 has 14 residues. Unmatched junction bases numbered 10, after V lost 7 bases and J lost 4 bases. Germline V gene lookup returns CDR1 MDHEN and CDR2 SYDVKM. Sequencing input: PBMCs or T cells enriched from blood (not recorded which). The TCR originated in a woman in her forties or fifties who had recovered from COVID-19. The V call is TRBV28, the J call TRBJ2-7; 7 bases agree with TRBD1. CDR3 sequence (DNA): TGTGCCAGCACATCCTACAGGGGAACGTACGAGCAGTACTTC. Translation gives CASTSYRGTYEQYF.